The clone carrying this TCR beta chain has just a few counts. TCRdb keeps only in-frame clones here, not all; method: immunoSEQ multiplex PCR. The profile shows approximately 25,000 clones, 92% of them singletons. The data are from a study of blood T cell repertoires in COVID-19. Study summary: Whether acute or convalescent, the COVID-19 samples came from the United States, Italy and Spain.

CDR3 length: 16 residues. Per germline, CDR1 LNHDA and CDR2 SQIVND (reference sequence). The J segment lost 5 bases and the V segment lost 5 bases, leaving 9 bases of the junction unmatched. The V and J genes are TRBV19 and TRBJ2-2, with 9 bases that match TRBD2. This TCR derives from a man between 65 and 85 years old with active COVID-19. Sequencing was done on a sample of peripheral blood. The CDR3 protein is CASSLYSGSGTGELFF. The CDR3 DNA reads TGTGCCAGTAGTCTATATAGCGGGAGTGGGACCGGGGAGCTGTTTTTT.